This TCR beta chain originates from a study of blood T cell repertoires in COVID-19. About the study: PBMCs, B-cell-depleted T cells, or T cells were the source of the cDNA or gDNA that made up the material.

In the original workflow: Quantification of nucleated cells was approximated via reference gene primer amplification. Sequenced by immunoSEQ multiplex PCR; TCRdb stores in-frame clones only, minus some. V and J calls plus clone size are reproduced from that table; the DNA served to infer D and trimming. The table has 50,000 to 60,000 clones, roughly 86% seen once. Trimming pared 5 bases from V and 0 bases from J, leaving 2 bases between. The CDR3 has 13 residues. Germline V gives CDR1 MNHEY, CDR2 SVGAGI. The clonotype comes from a human donor with active COVID-19. The donor label of this sample is uncertain. The chain combines TRBV6-5 with TRBJ2-6; no clear D. What was sequenced was peripheral blood. For the CDR3, the DNA is TGTGCCAGCAGTCTCTCTGGGGCCAACGTCCTGACTTTC. It yields the protein CASSLSGANVLTF.